Shown below are 21 T cell receptor beta chains from a single sample sequenced in a study of T cell changes during pregnancy in multiple sclerosis. The assay was immunoSEQ multiplex PCR, and TCRdb's table has in-frame clones only and misses some. The sample records approximately 110,000 clones, roughly 92% being singletons. Sequencing was performed on peripheral blood, taken after pregnancy. Receptors were obtained from a female donor with multiple sclerosis, enrolled in a pregnancy study.

V is TRBV11-1 and J is TRBJ2-3, with TRBD1 identical over 9 bases. J gave up 0 bases and V 4 bases, and 8 bases lay outside the gene matches. The CDR3 is made up of 17 amino acids. The germline gives CDR1 SGHAT, CDR2 FQDESV (reference sequence). The CDR3 here is CASSSGTGIFSTDTQYF. In DNA form, the CDR3 reads TGTGCCAGCAGCTCCGGGACAGGGATTTTTAGCACAGATACGCAGTATTTT.

V usage is TRBV7-9 and J usage is TRBJ2-3, with D possibly TRBD2 on 5 matching bases. The CDR3 runs 15 residues. Between the trimmed V and J ends, which lost 1 base and 4 bases, there was a span of 12 bases. CDR1 and CDR2 (germline): SEHNR, FQNEAQ (reference sequence). The CDR3 loop reads CASSLGSGEADTQYF. The CDR3 DNA reads TGTGCCAGCAGCTTAGGGTCCGGGGAAGCAGATACGCAGTATTTT.

The gene calls are TRBV6-1 and TRBJ1-5, with 8 bases lining up with TRBD1. With V trimmed by 4 bases and J by 6 bases, 5 bases remained unmatched. The V gene's germline CDR1 is MNHNS and CDR2 SASEGT. The CDR3 is made up of 14 amino acids. CDR3 sequence reads: CASSGNTGGQPQHF. In DNA form, the CDR3 reads TGTGCCAGCAGTGGAAACACAGGGGGTCAGCCCCAGCATTTT.

A remark on this clone: One junction end disagrees with the germline gene, perhaps due to a read error. This rearrangement joins TRBV5-6 to TRBJ1-5; D unclear. Germline values: CDR1 SGHDT, CDR2 YYEEEE. CDR3 length: 15 residues. Here the CDR3 DNA reads TGTGCCAGCAGCTTTTCCGGCCTGGTTACACAGCCCCAACATTTT. It is translated as CASSFSGLVTQPQHF.

Written as DNA, the CDR3 is TGCGCCAGCAGTGAGCAGGGGAACACTGAAGCTTTCTTT. Translated: CASSEQGNTEAFF. The chain has TRBV10-1 and TRBJ1-1; tentative D call: TRBD1 (5 bases). The V end was cut by 2 bases, the J end by 1 base, with 5 bases between. Germline values: CDR1 WNHNN, CDR2 SYGVQD (reference sequence). The CDR3 loop spans 13 amino acids.

CDR3: CASSLVAGQARGNTIYF. As DNA, the CDR3 is TGTGCCAGCAGCTTGGTGGCAGGGCAAGCGAGGGGAAACACCATATATTTT. This chain joins TRBV5-6 and TRBJ1-3; possibly TRBD1 for D (5 bases). This CDR3 spans 17 amino acids. From germline, CDR1 is SGHDT and CDR2 YYEEEE. Trimming took 0 bases from V and 4 from J, leaving 17 bases between them.

The V call is TRBV25-1, the J call TRBJ2-1, with D possibly TRBD1 on 6 matching bases. The germline V gene encodes CDR1 MGHDK and CDR2 SYGVNS. This CDR3 spans 17 amino acids. Trimming shortened V by 6 bases and J by 0 bases, and 18 bases separated the two germline ends. The CDR3: CASREAKTGRSYNEQFF. The CDR3 nucleotides read TGTGCCAGCAGGGAGGCCAAAACAGGGCGCTCCTACAATGAGCAGTTCTTC.

The chain joins TRBV10-3 to TRBJ1-2; 10 bases align to TRBD1. The V segment lost 0 bases and the J segment 8 bases; nucleotides outside the gene matches: 6. This CDR3 has 15 residues. Germline CDR1 reads ENHRY; CDR2 reads SYGVKD. The CDR3 DNA reads TGTGCCATCAGTGAGTCGAGGGACAGGGGCGACGGCTACACCTTC. Its protein product is CAISESRDRGDGYTF.

The chain employs TRBV15 and TRBJ1-1; 8 bases agree with TRBD1. This CDR3 contains 15 residues. The V gene's germline CDR1 is LNHNV and CDR2 YYDKDF (reference sequence). V shed 3 bases and J 5 bases; nucleotides not matched to a gene: 8. CDR3 coding DNA: TGTGCCACCAGCAGTGTTGGACAGGGTCAAACTGAAGCTTTCTTT. It is translated as CATSSVGQGQTEAFF.

The V and J genes are TRBV7-2 and TRBJ1-6; 8 bases agree with TRBD1. V shed 1 base and J 10 bases; nucleotides not matched to a gene: 12. The CDR3 extends over 17 amino acids. CDR1 is SGHTA, CDR2 FQGNSA, per germline. CDR3 protein: CASSLVVAGGGNSPLHF. DNA of the CDR3: TGTGCCAGCAGCTTAGTAGTGGCAGGGGGCGGAAACTCACCCCTCCACTTT.

The J gene is TRBJ1-5, the V gene TRBV6-1, with D uncertain. Trimming pared 7 bases from V and 5 bases from J, leaving 15 bases between. Germline CDR1 reads MNHNS; CDR2 reads SASEGT. The CDR3 is 14 residues long. This CDR3 reads CASTRGDRYQPQHF. The CDR3 bases are TGTGCCAGCACAAGAGGAGATCGGTATCAGCCCCAGCATTTT.

The chain employs TRBV29-1 and TRBJ1-2; unclear D gene. The germline V gene encodes CDR1 SQVTM and CDR2 ANQGSEA. The CDR3 sequence is 12 residues long. V lost 4 bases to trimming and J lost 3 bases, with 9 bases between them. CDR3 in DNA: TGCAGCGTTGTAGCTCAGCACTATGGCTACACCTTC. Amino acids: CSVVAQHYGYTF.

V and J are TRBV5-6 and TRBJ2-1, with 10 bases lining up with TRBD2. Germline assignment: CDR1 SGHDT and CDR2 YYEEEE. CDR3 length equals 14 residues. Germline trimming cut 4 bases from V and 8 bases from J; bases unmatched to any gene: 6. The CDR3 coding sequence is TGTGCCAGCAGCACGTCCAGCGGGGGGGATGAGCAGTTCTTC. Its translation is CASSTSSGGDEQFF.

The chain combines TRBV5-1 with TRBJ1-1, with D possibly matching TRBD1 (6 bases). Germline V CDR1 and CDR2: SGHRS, YFSETQ. The V gene lost 0 bases and the J gene lost 10 bases, with 10 bases spanning the gap. CDR3 length: 12 amino acids. CDR3 sequence: CASSLEGGGAFF. CDR3 bases: TGCGCCAGCAGCTTGGAGGGGGGGGGAGCTTTCTTT.

The chain links TRBV27 to TRBJ1-2, with D possibly being TRBD1 (6 bases). Per the germline V gene, CDR1 is MNHEY and CDR2 is SMNVEV (reference sequence). CDR3 length: 14 amino acids. The ends were cut back, 6 bases at V and 4 bases at J, with 15 bases in the middle. The CDR3 sequence is CASRGSGEGYGYTF. The CDR3 DNA follows: TGTGCCAGCAGAGGTTCAGGGGAAGGCTATGGCTACACCTTC.

The chain carries TRBV2 and TRBJ2-1; D not resolved. Germline V lookup: CDR1 SNHLY, CDR2 FYNNEI. This CDR3 has 15 residues. The V gene lost 6 bases and the J gene lost 0 bases, with 12 bases spanning the gap. CDR3 in amino acids: CASSELQSSYNEQFF. The CDR3 bases are TGTGCCAGCAGCGAATTACAAAGCTCCTACAATGAGCAGTTCTTC.

V and J are TRBV5-6 and TRBJ1-2, with unresolved D. V lost 4 bases and J 5 bases, leaving 12 bases between the germline ends. The CDR3 is 13 residues long. The V gene's germline CDR1 is SGHDT and CDR2 YYEEEE. The CDR3 DNA is TGTGCCAGCAGCGAGGAGGTCCGGTATGGCTACACCTTC. Translation: CASSEEVRYGYTF.

A single count supports this clone. The J gene is TRBJ2-4, the V gene TRBV7-3, with 16 bases identical to TRBD2. This CDR3 has 17 amino acids. The germline V gene encodes CDR1 SGHTA and CDR2 FQGTGA. The ends lost 2 bases at V and 7 bases at J; junction bases unmatched: 5. This CDR3 is CASSLVGTSGGANIQYF. In DNA, the CDR3 is TGTGCCAGCAGCTTAGTAGGGACTAGCGGGGGGGCCAACATTCAGTACTTC.

This chain links TRBV7-3 with TRBJ2-3; D might be TRBD1 (6 bases). The CDR3 sequence is 14 residues long. Germline lookup yields CDR1 SGHTA and CDR2 FQGTGA. The ends were cut back, 7 bases at V and 0 bases at J, with 11 bases in the middle. CDR3: CASTRGGSTDTQYF. CDR3 sequence (DNA): TGTGCCAGCACCAGGGGCGGGAGCACAGATACGCAGTATTTT.

This clone was observed once. This chain links TRBV7-2 with TRBJ2-3, with 13 positions matching TRBD2. The trim removed 4 bases at V and 3 bases at J, leaving 7 bases unmatched. Germline CDR1 SGHTA, CDR2 FQGNSA. This CDR3 is built from 17 residues. The CDR3 DNA sequence: TGTGCCAGCAGCTGGGAACTAGCGGGGGGGCCAACAGATACGCAGTATTTT. It yields the protein CASSWELAGGPTDTQYF.

The chain links TRBV16 to TRBJ2-1; 8 bases match TRBD2. V dropped 0 bases and J dropped 14; count of bases not matched to a gene: 6. Germline CDR1 is KGHSY and CDR2 is FQNENV. The CDR3 covers 13 residues. CDR3 amino acids: CASSQSSGGTEFF. The CDR3 DNA follows: TGTGCCAGCAGCCAATCGTCGGGGGGGACGGAGTTCTTC.